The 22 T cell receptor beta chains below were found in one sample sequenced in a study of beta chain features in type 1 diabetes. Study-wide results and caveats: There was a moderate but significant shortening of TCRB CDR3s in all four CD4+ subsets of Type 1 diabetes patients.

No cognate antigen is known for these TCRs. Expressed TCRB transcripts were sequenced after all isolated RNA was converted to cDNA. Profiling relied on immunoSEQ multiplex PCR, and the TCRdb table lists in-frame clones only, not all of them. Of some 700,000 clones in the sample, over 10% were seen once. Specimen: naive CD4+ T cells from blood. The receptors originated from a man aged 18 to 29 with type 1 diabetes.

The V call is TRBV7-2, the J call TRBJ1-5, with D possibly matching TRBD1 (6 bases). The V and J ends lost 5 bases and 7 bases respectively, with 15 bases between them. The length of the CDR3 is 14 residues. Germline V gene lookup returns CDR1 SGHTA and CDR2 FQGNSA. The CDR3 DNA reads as TGTGCCAGCAGCGAGGGCAGGGGAGGCCAGCCCCAGCATTTT. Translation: CASSEGRGGQPQHF.

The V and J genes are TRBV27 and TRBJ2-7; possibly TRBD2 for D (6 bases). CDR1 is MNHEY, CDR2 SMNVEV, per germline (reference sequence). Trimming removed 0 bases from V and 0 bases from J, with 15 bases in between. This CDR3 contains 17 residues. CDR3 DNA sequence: TGTGCCAGCAGTTTATCGGGTCGGCGGGGCCTCTCCTACGAGCAGTACTTC. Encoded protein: CASSLSGRRGLSYEQYF.

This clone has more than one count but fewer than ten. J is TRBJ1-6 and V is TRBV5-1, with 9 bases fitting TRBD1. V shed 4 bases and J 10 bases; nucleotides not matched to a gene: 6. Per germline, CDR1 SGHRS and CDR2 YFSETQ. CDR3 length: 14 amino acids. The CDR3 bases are TGCGCCAGCAGCAACCGGGACAGGGCCTCACCCCTCCACTTT. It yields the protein CASSNRDRASPLHF.

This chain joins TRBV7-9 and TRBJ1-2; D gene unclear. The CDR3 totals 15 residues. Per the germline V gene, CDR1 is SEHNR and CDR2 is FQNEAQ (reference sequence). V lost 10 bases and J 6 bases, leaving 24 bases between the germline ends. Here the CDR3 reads CAIPPISWYENGYTF. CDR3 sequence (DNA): TGTGCCATCCCCCCGATCTCTTGGTATGAGAATGGCTACACCTTC.

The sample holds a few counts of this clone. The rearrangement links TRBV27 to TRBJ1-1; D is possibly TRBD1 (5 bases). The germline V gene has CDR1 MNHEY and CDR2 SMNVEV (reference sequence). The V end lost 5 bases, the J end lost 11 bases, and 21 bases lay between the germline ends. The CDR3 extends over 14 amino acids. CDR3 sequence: CASSTISGGTWAFF. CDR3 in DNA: TGTGCCAGCAGTACCATTTCTGGGGGGACTTGGGCTTTCTTT.

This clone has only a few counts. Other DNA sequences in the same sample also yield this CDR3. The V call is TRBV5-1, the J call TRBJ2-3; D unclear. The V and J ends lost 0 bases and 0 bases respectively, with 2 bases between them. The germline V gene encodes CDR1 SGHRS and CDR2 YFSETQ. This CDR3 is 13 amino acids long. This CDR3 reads CASSLASTDTQYF. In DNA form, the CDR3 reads TGCGCCAGCAGCTTGGCTAGCACAGATACGCAGTATTTT. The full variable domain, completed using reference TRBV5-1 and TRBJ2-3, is KAGVTQTPRYLIKTRGQQVTLSCSPISGHRSVSWYQQTPGQGLQFLFEYFSETQRNKGNFPGRFSGRQFSNSRSEMNVSTLELGDSALYLCASSLASTDTQYFGPGTRLTVL.

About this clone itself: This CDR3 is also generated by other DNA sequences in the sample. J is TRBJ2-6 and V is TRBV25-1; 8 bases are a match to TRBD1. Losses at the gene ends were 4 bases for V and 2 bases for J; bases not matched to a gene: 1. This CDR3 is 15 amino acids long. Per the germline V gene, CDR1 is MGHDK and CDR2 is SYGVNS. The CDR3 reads CASSVQGAGANVLTF. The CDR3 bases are TGTGCCAGCAGTGTACAGGGGGCTGGGGCCAACGTCCTGACTTTC.

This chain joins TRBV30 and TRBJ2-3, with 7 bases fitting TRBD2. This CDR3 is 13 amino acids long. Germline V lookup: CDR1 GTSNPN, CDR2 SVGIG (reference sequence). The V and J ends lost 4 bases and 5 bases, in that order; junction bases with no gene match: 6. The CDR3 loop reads CAWTPGGGDTQYF. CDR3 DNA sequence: TGTGCCTGGACTCCGGGGGGTGGAGATACGCAGTATTTT.

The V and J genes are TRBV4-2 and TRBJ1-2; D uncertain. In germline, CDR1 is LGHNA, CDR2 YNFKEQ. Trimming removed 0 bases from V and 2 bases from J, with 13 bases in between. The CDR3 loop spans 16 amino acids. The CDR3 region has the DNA TGTGCCAGCAGCCAAGATCTTGCAGGAAGGAACTATGGCTACACCTTC. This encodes CASSQDLAGRNYGYTF.

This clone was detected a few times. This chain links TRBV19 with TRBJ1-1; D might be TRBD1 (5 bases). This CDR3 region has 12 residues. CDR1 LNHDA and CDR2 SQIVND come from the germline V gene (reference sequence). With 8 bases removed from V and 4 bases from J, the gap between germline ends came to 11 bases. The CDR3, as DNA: TGTGCCAGTGCTCGGGGGTCCACTGAAGCTTTCTTT. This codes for CASARGSTEAFF.

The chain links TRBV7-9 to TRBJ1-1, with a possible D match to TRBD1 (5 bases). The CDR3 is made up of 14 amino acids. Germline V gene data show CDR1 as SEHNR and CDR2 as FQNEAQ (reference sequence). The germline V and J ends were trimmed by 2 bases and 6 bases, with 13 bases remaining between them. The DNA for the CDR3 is TGTGCCAGCAGCTTATGGACACCCAACGCTGAAGCTTTCTTT. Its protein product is CASSLWTPNAEAFF. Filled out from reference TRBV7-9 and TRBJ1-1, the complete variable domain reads DTGVSQNPRHKITKRGQNVTFRCDPISEHNRLYWYRQTLGQGPEFLTYFQNEAQLEKSRLLSDRFSAERPKGSFSTLEIQRTEQGDSAMYLCASSLWTPNAEAFFGQGTRLTVV.

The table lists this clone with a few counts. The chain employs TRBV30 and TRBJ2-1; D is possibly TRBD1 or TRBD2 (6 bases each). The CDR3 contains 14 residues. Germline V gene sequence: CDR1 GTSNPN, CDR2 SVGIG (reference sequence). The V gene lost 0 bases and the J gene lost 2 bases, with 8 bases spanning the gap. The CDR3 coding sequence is TGTGCCTGGAGTGTACGGGGGCCCTACAATGAGCAGTTCTTC. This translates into CAWSVRGPYNEQFF.

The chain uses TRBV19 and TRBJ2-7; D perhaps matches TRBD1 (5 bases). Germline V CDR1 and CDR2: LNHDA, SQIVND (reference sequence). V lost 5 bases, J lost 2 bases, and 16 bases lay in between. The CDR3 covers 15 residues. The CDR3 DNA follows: TGTGCCAGTAGTCAAGGGGCCTCGCTTCCCTACGAGCAGTACTTC. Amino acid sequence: CASSQGASLPYEQYF.

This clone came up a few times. The CDR3 region is CAIADTQNTGELFF. CDR3 bases: TGTGCCATCGCCGATACGCAGAACACCGGGGAGCTGTTTTTT. The rearrangement uses TRBV10-3 and TRBJ2-2, with D unclear. The CDR3 totals 14 residues. Germline V gives CDR1 ENHRY, CDR2 SYGVKD. The V gene lost 8 bases and the J gene lost 1 base, with 11 bases spanning the gap.

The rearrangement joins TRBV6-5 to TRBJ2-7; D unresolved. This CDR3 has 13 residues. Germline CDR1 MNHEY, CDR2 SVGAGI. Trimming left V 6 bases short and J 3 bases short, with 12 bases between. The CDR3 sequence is CASSSQPYYEQYF. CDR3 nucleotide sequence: TGTGCCAGCAGCTCCCAGCCATACTACGAGCAGTACTTC.

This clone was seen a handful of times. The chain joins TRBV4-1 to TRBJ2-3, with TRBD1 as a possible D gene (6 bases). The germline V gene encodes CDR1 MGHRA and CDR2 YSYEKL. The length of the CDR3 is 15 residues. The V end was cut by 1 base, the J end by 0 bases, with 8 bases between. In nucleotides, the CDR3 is TGCGCCAGCAGCCAAGCAGGGGATAGCACAGATACGCAGTATTTT. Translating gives CASSQAGDSTDTQYF.

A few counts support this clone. The CDR3 DNA reads as TGTGCCAGCAGCCCGCGACAGGGGAGCTACGAGCAGTACTTC. Protein product: CASSPRQGSYEQYF. The chain combines TRBV25-1 with TRBJ2-7; 8 bases match TRBD1. J gave up 3 bases and V 6 bases, and 7 bases lay outside the gene matches. CDR3 size: 14 residues. The V gene's germline CDR1 is MGHDK and CDR2 SYGVNS.

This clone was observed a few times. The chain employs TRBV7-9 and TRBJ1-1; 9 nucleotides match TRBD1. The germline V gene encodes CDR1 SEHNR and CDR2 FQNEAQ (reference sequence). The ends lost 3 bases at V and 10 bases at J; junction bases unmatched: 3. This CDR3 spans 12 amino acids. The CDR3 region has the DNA TGTGCCAGCAGCTTTGGGGACAGGGCAGCTTTCTTT. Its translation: CASSFGDRAAFF.

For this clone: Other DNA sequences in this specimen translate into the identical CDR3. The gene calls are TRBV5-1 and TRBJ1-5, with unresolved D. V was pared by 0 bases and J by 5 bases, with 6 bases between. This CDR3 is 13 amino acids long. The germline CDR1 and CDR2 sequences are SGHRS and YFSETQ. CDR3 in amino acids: CASSLAGDQPQHF. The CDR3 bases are TGCGCCAGCAGCTTGGCTGGGGATCAGCCCCAGCATTTT.

CDR3 nucleotides: TGTGCCATCAGTGATGGTCCGGGACAGCCCCAAGAGACCCAGTACTTC. This sequence encodes CAISDGPGQPQETQYF. The chain has TRBV10-3 and TRBJ2-5; 7 bases map to TRBD1. Germline V gene sequence: CDR1 ENHRY, CDR2 SYGVKD. This CDR3 region has 16 residues. After removal of 3 bases from V and 1 base from J, the junction contained 8 bases not matched to a gene.

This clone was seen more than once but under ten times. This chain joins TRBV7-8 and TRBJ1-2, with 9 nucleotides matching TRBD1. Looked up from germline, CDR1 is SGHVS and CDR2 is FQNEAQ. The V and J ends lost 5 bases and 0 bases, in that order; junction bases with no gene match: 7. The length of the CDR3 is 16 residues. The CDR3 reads CASSPGQGTSNYGYTF. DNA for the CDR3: TGTGCCAGCAGCCCAGGACAGGGGACCTCTAACTATGGCTACACCTTC. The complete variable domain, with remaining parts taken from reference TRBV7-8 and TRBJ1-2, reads GAGVSQSPRYKVAKRGQDVALRCDPISGHVSLFWYQQALGQGPEFLTYFQNEAQLDKSGLPSDRFFAERPEGSVSTLKIQRTQQEDSAVYLCASSPGQGTSNYGYTFGSGTRLTVV.

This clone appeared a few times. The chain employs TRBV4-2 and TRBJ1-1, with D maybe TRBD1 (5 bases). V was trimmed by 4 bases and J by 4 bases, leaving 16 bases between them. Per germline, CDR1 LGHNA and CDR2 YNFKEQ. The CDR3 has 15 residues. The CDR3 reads CASSPGAQVGTEAFF. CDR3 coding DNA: TGTGCCAGCAGCCCCGGGGCTCAGGTAGGCACTGAAGCTTTCTTT.